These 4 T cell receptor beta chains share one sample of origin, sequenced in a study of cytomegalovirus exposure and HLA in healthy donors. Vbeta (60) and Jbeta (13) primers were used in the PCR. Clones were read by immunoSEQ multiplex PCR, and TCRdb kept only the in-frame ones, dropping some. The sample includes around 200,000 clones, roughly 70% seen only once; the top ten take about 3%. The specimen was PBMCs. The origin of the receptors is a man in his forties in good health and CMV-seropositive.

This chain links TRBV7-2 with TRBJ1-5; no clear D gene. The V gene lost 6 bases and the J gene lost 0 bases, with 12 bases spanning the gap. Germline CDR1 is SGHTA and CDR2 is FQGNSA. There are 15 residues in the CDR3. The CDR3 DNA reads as TGTGCCAGCAGGAAGTCGGGTGATAGCAATCAGCCCCAGCATTTT. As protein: CASRKSGDSNQPQHF.

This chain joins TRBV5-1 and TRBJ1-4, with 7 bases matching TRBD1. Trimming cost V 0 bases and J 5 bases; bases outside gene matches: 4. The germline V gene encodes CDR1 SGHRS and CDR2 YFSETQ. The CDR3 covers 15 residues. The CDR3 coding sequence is TGCGCCAGCAGCTTGGCCAGGGGGGAGAATGAAAAACTGTTTTTT. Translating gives CASSLARGENEKLFF.

CDR3 sequence reads: CASRRLSGANVLTF. Here the CDR3 DNA reads TGTGCCAGCCGCAGGCTGTCTGGGGCCAACGTCCTGACTTTC. V is TRBV6-5 and J is TRBJ2-6; D unresolved. The V gene's germline CDR1 is MNHEY and CDR2 SVGAGI. The CDR3 loop spans 14 amino acids. The V gene lost 8 bases and the J gene lost 1 base, with 9 bases spanning the gap.

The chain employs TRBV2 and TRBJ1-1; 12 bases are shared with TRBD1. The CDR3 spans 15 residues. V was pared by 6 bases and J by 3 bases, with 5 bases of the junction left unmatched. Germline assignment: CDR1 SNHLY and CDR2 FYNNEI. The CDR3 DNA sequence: TGTGCCAGCAGGGGGACAGGGGGCGGGTACACTGAAGCTTTCTTT. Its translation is CASRGTGGGYTEAFF.